A single sample gave rise to the 8 T cell receptor beta chains below, sequenced in a study of cytomegalovirus exposure and HLA in healthy donors. Primers: 60 Vbeta forward and 13 Jbeta reverse. This table comes from immunoSEQ multiplex PCR, and its TCRdb copy is limited to in-frame clones, with some not included. The profile shows 65,000 or so clones, almost 80% of them singletons. The sequenced material came from PBMCs. The receptors were sampled from a girl aged 5-17 years in good health and CMV-seropositive.

The chain employs TRBV29-1 and TRBJ2-7, with 8 nucleotides matching TRBD1. CDR3 size: 13 residues. V was clipped by 7 bases and J by 1 base; unmatched bases: 6. Germline V lookup: CDR1 SQVTM, CDR2 ANQGSEA. The CDR3 bases are TGCAGCGCCGGGACAGGTCAATCCTACGAGCAGTACTTC. Its translation: CSAGTGQSYEQYF.

The chain recombines TRBV30 with TRBJ1-6; weak D call: TRBD1 (6 bases). The CDR3 totals 13 residues. V was trimmed by 3 bases and J by 5 bases, leaving 8 bases between them. The V gene's germline CDR1 is GTSNPN and CDR2 SVGIG (reference sequence). The CDR3 bases are TGTGCCTGGAGCCGGGACAATAATTCACCCCTCCACTTT. Protein sequence: CAWSRDNNSPLHF.

This sequence joins TRBV29-1 and TRBJ1-2; 7 nucleotides align to TRBD1. V shed 6 bases and J 6 bases; nucleotides not matched to a gene: 7. The CDR3 is 12 residues long. Germline loops: CDR1 SQVTM, CDR2 ANQGSEA. The CDR3 DNA reads as TGCAGCGTCAGAAGGGGGCTTGATGGCTACACCTTC. This encodes CSVRRGLDGYTF.

The chain employs TRBV19 and TRBJ2-7, with TRBD2 matching 8 bases. Germline-derived CDR1 and CDR2 are LNHDA and SQIVND (reference sequence). V was clipped by 5 bases and J by 2 bases; unmatched bases: 5. This CDR3 is 14 amino acids long. This CDR3 reads CASSRGGSAYEQYF. In DNA, the CDR3 is TGTGCCAGTAGTCGCGGGGGGTCCGCCTACGAGCAGTACTTC.

This chain links TRBV6-5 with TRBJ1-3; no clear D gene. Trimming left V 6 bases short and J 0 bases short, with 12 bases between. The CDR3 totals 15 residues. Germline V gene data show CDR1 as MNHEY and CDR2 as SVGAGI. This chain's CDR3 is CASSPGGYSGNTIYF. The CDR3 nucleotides are TGTGCCAGCAGCCCGGGTGGTTACTCTGGAAACACCATATATTTT.

On this clone: At one boundary the junction diverges from the germline segment, which might be a read error. The chain has TRBV7-7 and TRBJ1-1; 8 bases are shared with TRBD1. From germline, CDR1 is SSHAT and CDR2 FNYEAQ (reference sequence). The CDR3 totals 13 residues. The CDR3 sequence: CASSRRQGTEAFF. The CDR3 bases are TGTGCTAGCAGCCGTCGACAGGGGACGGAAGCTTTCTTT.

The chain has TRBV6-5 and TRBJ2-1, with D perhaps TRBD2 (6 bases). Trimming took off 3 bases at V and 9 bases at J, with 21 bases between the two ends. The CDR3 totals 16 residues. The V gene's germline CDR1 is MNHEY and CDR2 SVGAGI. As DNA, the CDR3 is TGTGCCAGCAGTTATGGGTTTGCGGGATGGTTCGGTGAGCAGTTCTTC. Translation gives CASSYGFAGWFGEQFF.

The rearrangement joins TRBV7-2 to TRBJ2-3; D unresolved. Germline values: CDR1 SGHTA, CDR2 FQGNSA. The CDR3 consists of 11 residues. Trimming stripped 5 bases from V and 9 bases from J, with 9 bases between. CDR3 coding DNA: TGTGCCAGCAGCCCCCCCGGGACGCAGTATTTT. As protein: CASSPPGTQYF.